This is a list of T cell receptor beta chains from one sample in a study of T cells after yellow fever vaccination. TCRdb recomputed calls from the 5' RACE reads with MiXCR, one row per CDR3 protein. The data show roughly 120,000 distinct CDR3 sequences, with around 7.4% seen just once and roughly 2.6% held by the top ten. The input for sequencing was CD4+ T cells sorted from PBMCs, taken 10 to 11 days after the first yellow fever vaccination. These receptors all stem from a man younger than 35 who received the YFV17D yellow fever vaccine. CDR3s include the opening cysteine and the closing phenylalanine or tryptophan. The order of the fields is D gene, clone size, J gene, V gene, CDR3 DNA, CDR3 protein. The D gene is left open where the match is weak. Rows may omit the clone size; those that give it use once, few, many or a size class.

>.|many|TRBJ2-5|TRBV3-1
TGTGCCAGCAGCCCCTCGGGACCCCGGGGGACCCAGTACTTC
CASSPSGPRGTQYF
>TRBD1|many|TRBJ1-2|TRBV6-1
TGTGCCAGCAGTGAACCCGGTCAGGGGGGCGGAACTGGCTACACCTTC
CASSEPGQGGGTGYTF
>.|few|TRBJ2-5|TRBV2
TGTGCCTCTGGAGGGAGCCAAGAGACCCAGTACTTC
CASGGSQETQYF
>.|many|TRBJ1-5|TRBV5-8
TGTGCCAGCAGCTGGGGGCTGGGACCCCAGCATTTT
CASSWGLGPQHF
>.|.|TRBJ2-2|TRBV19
TGTGCCAGTAGTCAGACGAACACCGGGGAGCTGTTTTTT
CASSQTNTGELFF
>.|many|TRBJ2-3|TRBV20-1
TGCAGTGCAACGGACATGACAGATACGCAGTATTTT
CSATDMTDTQYF
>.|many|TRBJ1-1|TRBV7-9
TGTGCCAGCACCCCTGCGGGGACTGAAGCTTTCTTT
CASTPAGTEAFF
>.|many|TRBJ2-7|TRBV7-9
TGTGCCAGCAGCTGGGGGACGGACAAGAGCTCCTACGAGCAGTACTTC
CASSWGTDKSSYEQYF
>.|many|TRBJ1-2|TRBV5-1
TGCGCCAGCAGCTTGGGGACGGATACCGACTATGGCTACACCTTC
CASSLGTDTDYGYTF
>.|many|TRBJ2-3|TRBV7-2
TGTGCCAGCAGCTTAAATCGGGCAGTTGTTTTGGATACGCAGTATTTT
CASSLNRAVVLDTQYF
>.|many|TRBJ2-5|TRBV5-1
TGCGCCAGCAGCCCAACGGCCAGCCAAGAGACCCAGTACTTC
CASSPTASQETQYF
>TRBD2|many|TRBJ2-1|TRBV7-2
TGTGCCAGCAGCTTGAGTCGGGGGGGCATATATGAGCAGTTCTTC
CASSLSRGGIYEQFF
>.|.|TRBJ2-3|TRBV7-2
TGTGCCAGCAGCTTATCTACCGGGAATACGCAGTATTTT
CASSLSTGNTQYF
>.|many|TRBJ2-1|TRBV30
TGTGCCTGGGGGCCCCGGGGGTTCTTC
CAWGPRGFF
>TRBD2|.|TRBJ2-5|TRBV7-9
TGTGCCCTGGGCGGGGGTCAAGAGACCCAGTACTTC
CALGGGQETQYF
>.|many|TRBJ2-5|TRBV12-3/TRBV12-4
TGTGCCAGCAGACACACTATACGAGGGGAGACCCAGTACTTC
CASRHTIRGETQYF
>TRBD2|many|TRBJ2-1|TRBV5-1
TGCGCCAGCAGCTCAAAGGCGGGGGGGGGCTCCTACAATGAGCAGTTCTTC
CASSSKAGGGSYNEQFF
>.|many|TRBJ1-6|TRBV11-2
TGTGCCAGCAGCTTGAGGTCCGGGGTCTCACCCCTCCACTTT
CASSLRSGVSPLHF
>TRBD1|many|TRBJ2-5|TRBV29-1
TGCAGCGTTGTAGTGACAGGGCTGCAAGAGACCCAGTACTTC
CSVVVTGLQETQYF
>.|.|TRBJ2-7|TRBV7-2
TGTGCCAGCAGCTTGGAGATTATTGGCTCCTACGAGCAGTACTTC
CASSLEIIGSYEQYF
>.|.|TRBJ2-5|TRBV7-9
TGTGCCATCAGCCCGGGGCTACAAGAGACCCAGTACTTC
CAISPGLQETQYF
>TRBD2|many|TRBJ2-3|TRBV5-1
TGCGCCAGCAGAGTATTCGGACTAGCGGGGGGCCAAAGCACAGATACGCAGTATTTT
CASRVFGLAGGQSTDTQYF
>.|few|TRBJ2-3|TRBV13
TGTGCCAGCAGCCCCCGGGGGAGCTTAGATACGCAGTATTTT
CASSPRGSLDTQYF
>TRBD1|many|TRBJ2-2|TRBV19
TGTGCCAGTAGTATAGTTAATTGGGCCGGGACAGGGACCACCGGGGAGCTGTTTTTT
CASSIVNWAGTGTTGELFF
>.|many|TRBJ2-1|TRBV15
TGTGCCACCAGCAGAGATACCGGAGGGGAGAAGCAGTTCTTC
CATSRDTGGEKQFF
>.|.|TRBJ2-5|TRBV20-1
TGCAGTGCTAGAGATGCACGGGTGGGTCAAGAGACCCAGTACTTC
CSARDARVGQETQYF
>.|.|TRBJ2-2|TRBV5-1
TGCGCCAGCAGCGAGGCGGCCACCGGGGAGCTGTTTTTT
CASSEAATGELFF
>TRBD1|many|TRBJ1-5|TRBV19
TGTGCCAGTAGTACACAGGGGGCAGAGGATCAGCCCCAGCATTTT
CASSTQGAEDQPQHF